This TCR beta chain was sequenced for a study of T cell changes during pregnancy in multiple sclerosis. TCRdb's table, derived via immunoSEQ multiplex PCR, lists solely in-frame clones and lacks some. The sample shows roughly 50,000 clones, roughly 94% of them seen only once. The ends lost 1 base at V and 7 bases at J; junction bases unmatched: 12. CDR3 length: 17 residues. Germline-derived CDR1 and CDR2 are SEHNR and FQNEAQ (reference sequence). This clonotype was sampled from a female donor with multiple sclerosis, enrolled in a pregnancy study. The rearrangement joins TRBV7-9 to TRBJ2-4, with 8 positions matching TRBD2. The input for sequencing was CD8+ T cells from peripheral blood mononuclear cells, taken in the third trimester of pregnancy. For the CDR3, the DNA is TGTGCCAGCAGCTTAGTCGCGGCTAGCGGGCGCCCCAACATTCAGTACTTC. It specifies CASSLVAASGRPNIQYF.